This passage covers 10 T cell receptor beta chains from one sample sequenced in a study of early T cells in non-severe SARS-CoV-2 infection. TCRdb recomputed calls from the 5' RACE reads with MiXCR, one row per CDR3 protein. The repertoire includes around 50,000 distinct CDR3 sequences, around 13% of them detected once, and 2.9% sits in the top ten. Sequencing was carried out using whole blood. These receptors were collected from an adult who was a healthcare worker with PCR-confirmed SARS-CoV-2 infection or an uninfected control (not recorded which).

This rearrangement joins TRBV9 to TRBJ2-7; D assignment may be TRBD1 or TRBD2 (5 bases each). The V gene lost 3 bases and the J gene lost 5 bases, with 21 bases spanning the gap. CDR1 SGDLS and CDR2 YYNGEE come from the germline V gene. The CDR3 contains 16 residues. The CDR3 sequence: CASSGGDGGWGDEQYF. CDR3 sequence (DNA): TGTGCCAGCAGCGGAGGGGACGGCGGCTGGGGCGACGAGCAGTACTTC.

This clonotype appeared many times. The CDR3 loop is CASSLRLQRLETQYF. CDR3 sequence (DNA): TGTGCCAGCAGTTTACGCCTCCAGAGATTAGAGACCCAGTACTTC. The chain has TRBV28 and TRBJ2-5; no clear D. The germline V and J ends were trimmed by 2 bases and 4 bases, with 14 bases remaining between them. CDR1 and CDR2 from the germline V gene are MDHEN and SYDVKM. This CDR3 is built from 15 residues. Complete variable domain (other parts from reference TRBV28 and TRBJ2-5): DVKVTQSSRYLVKRTGEKVFLECVQDMDHENMFWYRQDPGLGLRLIYFSYDVKMKEKGDIPEGYSVSREKKERFSLILESASTNQTSMYLCASSLRLQRLETQYFGPGTRLLVL.

This clonotype showed up many times. This chain joins TRBV6-5 and TRBJ2-7; 14 bases are a match to TRBD2. CDR1 MNHEY and CDR2 SVGAGI come from the germline V gene. The CDR3 is 18 residues long. After removal of 5 bases from V and 5 bases from J, the junction contained 14 bases not matched to a gene. CDR3 DNA: TGTGCCAGCAGTGGGACTAGCGGGAGAGGGGGAGTGTTTCACGAGCAGTACTTC. This gives the protein CASSGTSGRGGVFHEQYF.

This clonotype showed up many times. The gene calls are TRBV3-1 and TRBJ1-3, with 8 bases that match TRBD1. The CDR3 consists of 17 residues. Losses at the gene ends were 1 base for V and 3 bases for J; bases not matched to a gene: 8. Germline loops: CDR1 LGHDT, CDR2 YNNKEL (reference sequence). The chain's CDR3 is CASSQVRTGFGGNTIYF. CDR3 bases: TGTGCCAGCAGCCAAGTCAGGACAGGGTTCGGTGGAAACACCATATATTTT. Combining the CDR3 with reference TRBV3-1 and TRBJ1-3 gives the whole variable domain DTAVSQTPKYLVTQMGNDKSIKCEQNLGHDTMYWYKQDSKKFLKIMFSYNNKELIINETVPNRFSPKSPDKAHLNLHINSLELGDSAVYFCASSQVRTGFGGNTIYFGEGSWLTVV.

This clonotype was observed many times. The chain links TRBV2 to TRBJ2-1; 14 bases are shared with TRBD2. Per the germline V gene, CDR1 is SNHLY and CDR2 is FYNNEI. The J segment lost 8 bases and the V segment lost 6 bases, leaving 3 bases of the junction unmatched. This CDR3 contains 14 residues. CDR3 amino acids: CASSAGLAGDEQFF. The CDR3 DNA sequence: TGTGCCAGCAGCGCGGGACTAGCGGGAGATGAGCAGTTCTTC.

In its sample, this clonotype was seen a few times. This chain joins TRBV30 and TRBJ1-1; no reliable D call. V was clipped by 0 bases and J by 6 bases, with 5 bases between them. The CDR3 extends over 11 amino acids. Germline assignment: CDR1 GTSNPN and CDR2 SVGIG (reference sequence). The CDR3 bases are TGTGCCTGGAGTGTTGGGGCTGAAGCTTTCTTT. Protein: CAWSVGAEAFF.

This clonotype was detected ten times or more. This chain joins TRBV11-2 and TRBJ1-1, with D possibly being TRBD1 (5 bases). Germline V gene lookup returns CDR1 SGHAT and CDR2 FQNNGV. The CDR3 length is 14 residues. Trimming removed 2 bases from V and 1 base from J, with 8 bases in between. The CDR3 sequence is CASSLTGSNTEAFF. As DNA, the CDR3 is TGTGCCAGCAGCTTAACAGGTTCGAACACTGAAGCTTTCTTT.

This clonotype occurred many times. J is TRBJ1-4 and V is TRBV27; D not resolved. V shed 5 bases and J shed 0 bases, with 10 bases lying between them. The CDR3 consists of 15 residues. CDR1 is MNHEY, CDR2 SMNVEV, per germline (reference sequence). CDR3 nucleotides: TGTGCCAGCAGTCCCTCGGCTGCAACTAATGAAAAACTGTTTTTT. Translated: CASSPSAATNEKLFF. Complete variable domain (other parts from reference TRBV27 and TRBJ1-4): EAQVTQNPRYLITVTGKKLTVTCSQNMNHEYMSWYRQDPGLGLRQIYYSMNVEVTDKGDVPEGYKVSRKEKRNFPLILESPSPNQTSLYFCASSPSAATNEKLFFGSGTQLSVL.

The sample holds many counts of this clonotype. J is TRBJ1-1 and V is TRBV29-1, with 9 bases matching TRBD1. Germline trimming cut 6 bases from V and 2 bases from J; bases unmatched to any gene: 1. The CDR3 extends over 12 amino acids. Germline CDR1 is SQVTM and CDR2 is ANQGSEA. CDR3 residues: CSVQGANTEAFF. The CDR3 region has the DNA TGCAGCGTACAGGGGGCCAACACTGAAGCTTTCTTT.

This clonotype came up many times. V usage is TRBV11-2 and J usage is TRBJ1-5, with D tentatively TRBD1 (5 bases). Germline CDR1 and CDR2: SGHAT and FQNNGV. The CDR3 contains 15 residues. V lost 5 bases to trimming and J lost 2 bases, with 13 bases between them. In DNA form, the CDR3 reads TGTGCCAGCAGCCCTATGGGGGGGGGCAATCAGCCCCAGCATTTT. It yields the protein CASSPMGGGNQPQHF.